Sequencing of this TCR beta chain was carried out in a study of T cell responses to AZD1222 COVID-19 vaccine. Across the study: Recipients boosted at about 4 weeks or about 12 weeks are pooled. Study-level points and caveats: Of the AZD1222 recipients, only five to seven were seropositive at baseline. Donors were chiefly white British, with a greater number of females, and clonal diversity was perhaps underestimated.

V shed 3 bases and J shed 2 bases, with 14 bases lying between them. The CDR3 totals 16 residues. Germline assignment: CDR1 MNHNS and CDR2 SASEGT. As for this clone: The antigen remains undetermined.

Data came from immunoSEQ multiplex PCR; TCRdb stores just in-frame clones and leaves some out. Among approximately 110,000 clones listed, roughly 90% were seen once. This chain joins TRBV6-1 and TRBJ1-3, with D possibly matching TRBD1 (6 bases). This clonotype originated in an adult in good health. Material: peripheral blood, obtained on day 0 of AZD1222 vaccination. CDR3 sequence: CASSDIQGYAGNTIYF. CDR3 in DNA: TGTGCCAGCAGTGACATCCAGGGGTATGCTGGAAACACCATATATTTT.